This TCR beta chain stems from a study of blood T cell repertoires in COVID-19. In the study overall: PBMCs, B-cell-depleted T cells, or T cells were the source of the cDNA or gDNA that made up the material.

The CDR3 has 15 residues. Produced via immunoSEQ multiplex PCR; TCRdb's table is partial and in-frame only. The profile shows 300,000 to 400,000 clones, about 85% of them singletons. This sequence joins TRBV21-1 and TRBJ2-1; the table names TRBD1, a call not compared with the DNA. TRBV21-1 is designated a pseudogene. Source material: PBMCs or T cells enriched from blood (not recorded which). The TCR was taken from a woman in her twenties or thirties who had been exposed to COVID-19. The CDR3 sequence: CASSKGRGSYNEQFF. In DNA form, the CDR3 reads TGTGCCAGCAGCAAAGGCAGGGGCTCCTACAATGAGCAGTTCTTC.